The clone carrying this TCR beta chain is medium-sized (0.01 to 0.1%) in the sample. Its antigen remains unknown. MiXCR, run by TCRdb on the 5' RACE reads, gives a single entry per CDR3 protein. The sample carries more than 6,000 distinct CDR3 sequences, 3% to 3.5% recorded once. This sample is part of a study of spatial heterogeneity in lung cancer. Study-wide background: Fewer alpha-chain than beta-chain sequences were consistently detected. Study-wide results and limits: Higher tumor mutation counts went along with higher counts of expanded intratumoral alpha and beta TCRs.

Regarding time point: sample taken at primary tumor resection. The sequenced material consisted of unsorted whole RNA from tumor, nontumor lung or frozen PBMC. The CDR3 has 15 amino acids. Germline V gene sequence: CDR1 SEHNR, CDR2 FQNEAQ (reference sequence). With 4 bases removed from V and 0 bases from J, the gap between germline ends came to 7 bases. Sequenced material: lung tumor tissue, taken at surgery. This receptor was obtained from a male donor with early-stage non-small cell lung cancer. The rearrangement links TRBV7-9 to TRBJ2-6; D is uncertain. CDR3 nucleotide sequence: TGTGCCAGCAGCTCCCCCGACTCTGGGGCCAACGTCCTGACTTTC. It is translated as CASSSPDSGANVLTF.